This T cell receptor beta chain was documented in a study of blood T cell repertoires in COVID-19. On the study more broadly: The origin of the acute and convalescent COVID-19 samples was the United States, Italy and Spain. In each case, the material was cDNA or gDNA derived from T cells, B-cell-depleted T cells, or PBMCs.

Seattle's cohort entered during active infection and was followed longitudinally. The V gene lost 0 bases and the J gene lost 4 bases, with 10 bases spanning the gap. Germline V lookup: CDR1 MNHEY, CDR2 SVGAGI. The CDR3 consists of 14 residues. Original methodology: Scientists estimated how many nucleated cells there were by amplifying reference gene primers. TCRdb's table, derived via immunoSEQ multiplex PCR, lists solely in-frame clones and lacks some. V, J and clone size derive from that table, while D and trimming were established from the DNA sequence. This table holds some 270,000 clones, approximately 85% found once.

This receptor was taken from a woman of 80 years or more with COVID-19, enrolled during active disease. The chain joins TRBV6-5 to TRBJ2-7; D is unclear. The specimen sequenced was peripheral blood. Here the CDR3 reads CASSYSSSGYEQYF. CDR3 nucleotides: TGTGCCAGCAGTTACTCGTCATCAGGATACGAGCAGTACTTC.